Below, one T cell receptor beta chain is given with its context. The sample is drawn from a study of blood T cell repertoires in COVID-19. Study-level information: The origin of the acute and convalescent COVID-19 samples was the United States, Italy and Spain. PBMCs, B-cell-depleted T cells, or T cells were the source of the cDNA or gDNA that made up the material.

This CDR3 is built from 15 residues. The germline gives CDR1 DFQATT, CDR2 SNEGSKA (reference sequence). V was trimmed by 3 bases and J by 1 base, leaving 15 bases between them. Sequencing used immunoSEQ multiplex PCR; TCRdb keeps in-frame clones, though not all of them. The sample holds roughly 280,000 clones, about 85% seen once. Sequenced: peripheral blood. The origin of this receptor is a woman aged 45-65 years who had recovered from COVID-19. V is TRBV20-1 and J is TRBJ1-1, with a possible D match to TRBD1 (6 bases). The CDR3 is CSASVLGAQNTEAFF. CDR3 sequence (DNA): TGCAGTGCTAGTGTGTTGGGGGCGCAGAACACTGAAGCTTTCTTT.